This T cell receptor beta chain was identified during a study of OX40 agonist ivuxolimab in advanced cancers. This table comes from immunoSEQ multiplex PCR, and its TCRdb copy is limited to in-frame clones, with some not included. The table lists 65,000 to 100,000 clones, 70% to 85% of them singletons. Germline assignment: CDR1 MNHEY and CDR2 SVGAGI. Trimming stripped 8 bases from V and 0 bases from J, with 12 bases between. The CDR3 extends over 14 amino acids. This TCR was recovered from an adult with an advanced solid tumor such as melanoma, head and neck, liver or kidney cancer. Specimen: CD4+ or CD8+ T cells sorted from blood, collected in a trial of the OX40 agonist ivuxolimab. This rearrangement joins TRBV6-5 to TRBJ2-3; no clear D. The CDR3 is CASEKAGSTDTQYF. The CDR3 nucleotides read TGTGCCAGCGAAAAGGCCGGTAGCACAGATACGCAGTATTTT.